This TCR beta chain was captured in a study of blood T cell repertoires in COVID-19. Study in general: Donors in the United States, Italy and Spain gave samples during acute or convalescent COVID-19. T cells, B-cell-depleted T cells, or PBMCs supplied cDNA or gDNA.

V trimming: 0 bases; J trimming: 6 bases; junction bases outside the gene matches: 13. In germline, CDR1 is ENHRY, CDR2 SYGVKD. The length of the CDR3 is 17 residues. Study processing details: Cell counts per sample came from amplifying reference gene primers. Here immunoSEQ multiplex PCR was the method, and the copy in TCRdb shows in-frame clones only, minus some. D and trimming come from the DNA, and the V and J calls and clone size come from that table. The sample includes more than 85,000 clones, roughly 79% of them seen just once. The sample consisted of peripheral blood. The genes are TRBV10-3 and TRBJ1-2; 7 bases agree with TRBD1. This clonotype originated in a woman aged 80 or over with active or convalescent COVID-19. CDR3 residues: CAISESLGQVVTNGYTF. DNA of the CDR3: TGTGCCATCAGTGAGTCGTTAGGACAGGTCGTTACAAATGGCTACACCTTC.